These 20 T cell receptor beta chains were sequenced from one sample in a study of cytomegalovirus exposure and HLA in healthy donors. 13 Jbeta primers and 60 Vbeta primers were used for the PCR. Only in-frame clones appear in the TCRdb table, and some are missing; sequencing was by immunoSEQ multiplex PCR. The sample records some 160,000 clones, around three quarters being singletons. The sample was PBMCs. Receptors originate from a woman aged 40 to 50 in good health and CMV-seronegative.

This clone occurred a few times. The chain uses TRBV29-1 and TRBJ2-3; 8 bases are shared with TRBD1. This CDR3 region has 16 residues. V was pared by 4 bases and J by 5 bases, with 14 bases of the junction left unmatched. The V gene's germline CDR1 is SQVTM and CDR2 ANQGSEA. This CDR3 is CSVVTGGRGRGDTQYF. The CDR3 region has the DNA TGCAGCGTTGTTACAGGGGGGCGGGGAAGGGGAGATACGCAGTATTTT.

This rearrangement joins TRBV2 to TRBJ2-1; tentatively, D is TRBD1 (6 bases). Germline V gene sequence: CDR1 SNHLY, CDR2 FYNNEI. The ends were cut back, 4 bases at V and 2 bases at J, with 12 bases in the middle. This CDR3 spans 15 amino acids. CDR3 in amino acids: CASSVRTGTYNEQFF. The CDR3 DNA is TGTGCCAGCAGTGTGCGAACAGGGACCTACAATGAGCAGTTCTTC.

J is TRBJ2-1 and V is TRBV7-9, with D tentatively TRBD2 (5 bases). This CDR3 region has 15 residues. V was trimmed by 5 bases and J by 7 bases, leaving 18 bases between them. Germline V gene sequence: CDR1 SEHNR, CDR2 FQNEAQ (reference sequence). The CDR3 DNA sequence: TGTGCCAGCAGCCGGCGATTGCTGGCGGGTAATGAGCAGTTCTTC. It yields the protein CASSRRLLAGNEQFF.

The chain is built from TRBV15 and TRBJ2-1, with 9 bases matching TRBD1. The CDR3 spans 15 residues. V shed 9 bases, J shed 2 bases, and the junction held 8 bases outside the gene matches. Germline V lookup: CDR1 LNHNV, CDR2 YYDKDF (reference sequence). DNA of the CDR3: TGTGCCACAAACCCGGACAGGGGTACCTACAATGAGCAGTTCTTC. Residues: CATNPDRGTYNEQFF.

Here the CDR3 reads CASRPGFSNTEAFF. CDR3 coding DNA: TGTGCCAGCAGGCCAGGGTTTTCGAACACTGAAGCTTTCTTT. The chain recombines TRBV6-5 with TRBJ1-1; a possible D gene is TRBD1 (5 bases). In germline, CDR1 is MNHEY, CDR2 SVGAGI. CDR3 length: 14 amino acids. V was cut by 6 bases and J by 1 base, with 12 bases left in between.

This sequence joins TRBV5-1 and TRBJ2-3; 7 positions agree with TRBD2. This CDR3 comprises 17 residues. Germline V gene sequence: CDR1 SGHRS, CDR2 YFSETQ. V lost 0 bases and J lost 0; bases outside the gene matches: 7. CDR3 in DNA: TGCGCCAGCAGCTTGGTAACGGCGGGGGTGAGCACAGATACGCAGTATTTT. It encodes CASSLVTAGVSTDTQYF.

The chain is built from TRBV11-2 and TRBJ1-3, with 10 bases that match TRBD1. The CDR3 covers 13 residues. Germline CDR1 SGHAT, CDR2 FQNNGV. V was clipped by 4 bases and J by 7 bases; unmatched bases: 1. The CDR3 DNA sequence: TGTGCCAGCAGCTCGGACAGGGGGAACACCATATATTTT. Translating gives CASSSDRGNTIYF.

The gene calls are TRBV7-8 and TRBJ2-1, with 7 bases lining up with TRBD2. Germline V gives CDR1 SGHVS, CDR2 FQNEAQ. Trimming cost V 4 bases and J 1 base; bases outside gene matches: 7. The CDR3 length is 16 residues. The CDR3 spells CASSSWSGISYNEQFF. The CDR3 region has the DNA TGTGCCAGCAGCTCGTGGAGCGGGATATCCTACAATGAGCAGTTCTTC.

This chain links TRBV18 with TRBJ1-5, with D perhaps matching TRBD1 (6 bases). Per the germline V gene, CDR1 is KGHSH and CDR2 is LQKENI. Trimming took off 5 bases at V and 2 bases at J, with 10 bases between the two ends. The CDR3 contains 14 residues. As DNA, the CDR3 is TGTGCCAGCTCAGGCCGACAGGGCAATCAGCCCCAGCATTTT. Encoded protein: CASSGRQGNQPQHF.

There are a few counts of this clone. The chain links TRBV4-2 to TRBJ2-7; D is undetermined. The CDR3 spans 13 residues. Per the germline V gene, CDR1 is LGHNA and CDR2 is YNFKEQ. Trimming stripped 0 bases from V and 4 bases from J, with 7 bases between. Written as DNA, the CDR3 is TGTGCCAGCAGCCAAGAGTCAGTGTACGAGCAGTACTTC. This translates into CASSQESVYEQYF.

This chain joins TRBV7-9 and TRBJ2-2, with TRBD2 matching over 10 bases. Germline CDR1 is SEHNR and CDR2 is FQNEAQ (reference sequence). J was trimmed by 8 bases and V by 4 bases; bases with no gene match: 13. There are 17 residues in the CDR3. The chain's CDR3 is CASSYALAGVRAGELFF. Written as DNA, the CDR3 is TGTGCCAGCAGCTACGCTCTAGCGGGAGTTCGGGCTGGGGAGCTGTTTTTT.

The V call is TRBV6-5, the J call TRBJ2-1; 7 nucleotides match TRBD1. V lost 7 bases to trimming and J lost 7 bases; unmatched junction nucleotides: 10. CDR1 MNHEY and CDR2 SVGAGI come from the germline V gene. The CDR3 is 14 residues long. CDR3 amino acids: CASTLLTGDNEQFF. For the CDR3, the DNA is TGTGCCAGCACCCTACTCACAGGGGATAATGAGCAGTTCTTC.

The V call is TRBV21-1, the J call TRBJ1-1; the table's TRBD1 call for D was not verified on the DNA. TRBV21-1 is recorded as a pseudogene. The length of the CDR3 is 16 residues. CDR3 DNA sequence: TGTGCCAGCAGCAAGGGGGACATCTTGGGGAACACTGAAGCTTTCTTT. Translation: CASSKGDILGNTEAFF.

The V gene is TRBV19, the J gene TRBJ1-4, with a tentative D call TRBD1 (6 bases). Germline lookup yields CDR1 LNHDA and CDR2 SQIVND (reference sequence). Trimming took 1 base from V and 9 from J, leaving 15 bases between them. There are 15 residues in the CDR3. The CDR3: CASSIGRGSVKKLFF. The DNA of the CDR3 is TGTGCCAGTAGTATAGGTAGGGGGTCTGTTAAAAAACTGTTTTTT. The complete variable domain, with remaining parts taken from reference TRBV19 and TRBJ1-4, reads DGGITQSPKYLFRKEGQNVTLSCEQNLNHDAMYWYRQDPGQGLRLIYYSQIVNDFQKGDIAEGYSVSREKKESFPLTVTSAQKNPTAFYLCASSIGRGSVKKLFFGSGTQLSVL.

This chain joins TRBV28 and TRBJ2-5, with a tentative D call TRBD1 (6 bases). This CDR3 is 13 amino acids long. The V gene's germline CDR1 is MDHEN and CDR2 SYDVKM. V shed 5 bases and J shed 5 bases, with 12 bases lying between them. In DNA, the CDR3 is TGTGCCAGCAGTCGACAGGTTGTGGAGACCCAGTACTTC. Translation gives CASSRQVVETQYF.

This chain joins TRBV6-5 and TRBJ1-6; D may be TRBD1 (6 bases). The CDR3 extends over 13 amino acids. Per germline, CDR1 MNHEY and CDR2 SVGAGI. V was trimmed by 4 bases and J by 11 bases, leaving 12 bases between them. The CDR3, as DNA: TGTGCCAGCAGTTCCGGACAGCCAACACCCCTCCACTTT. As protein: CASSSGQPTPLHF.

This chain links TRBV4-1 with TRBJ1-5; tentative D call: TRBD1 (5 bases). The CDR3 sequence is 16 residues long. The ends were cut back, 0 bases at V and 5 bases at J, with 14 bases in the middle. The germline gives CDR1 MGHRA, CDR2 YSYEKL. CDR3 coding DNA: TGCGCCAGCAGCCAAGATCCCGGCGGGACCTATCAGCCCCAGCATTTT. Translating it yields CASSQDPGGTYQPQHF.

The rearrangement uses TRBV19 and TRBJ1-3; 8 nucleotides line up with TRBD1. The CDR3 has 17 amino acids. CDR1 is LNHDA and CDR2 is SQIVND in the germline V gene (reference sequence). Trimming cost V 4 bases and J 0 bases; bases outside gene matches: 8. The CDR3 is CASSNDATGDSGNTIYF. CDR3 coding DNA: TGTGCCAGTAGTAATGATGCGACAGGGGACTCTGGAAACACCATATATTTT.

The sample holds a few counts of this clone. The rearrangement joins TRBV7-9 to TRBJ2-1, with 9 nucleotides matching TRBD2. The germline CDR1 and CDR2 sequences are SEHNR and FQNEAQ (reference sequence). Trimming at V came to 5 bases and at J to 4 bases, leaving 3 bases not matched to a gene. The CDR3 has 14 amino acids. CDR3 sequence: CASSRREGYNEQFF. In nucleotides, the CDR3 is TGTGCCAGCAGCCGGCGGGAGGGATACAATGAGCAGTTCTTC.

The chain is built from TRBV6-5 and TRBJ1-1; D is unresolved. This CDR3 comprises 14 residues. CDR1 is MNHEY, CDR2 SVGAGI, per germline. V lost 1 base, J lost 1 base, and 7 bases lay in between. The CDR3, as DNA: TGTGCCAGCAGTTACTACGGAGCGAACACTGAAGCTTTCTTT. The encoded protein is CASSYYGANTEAFF.